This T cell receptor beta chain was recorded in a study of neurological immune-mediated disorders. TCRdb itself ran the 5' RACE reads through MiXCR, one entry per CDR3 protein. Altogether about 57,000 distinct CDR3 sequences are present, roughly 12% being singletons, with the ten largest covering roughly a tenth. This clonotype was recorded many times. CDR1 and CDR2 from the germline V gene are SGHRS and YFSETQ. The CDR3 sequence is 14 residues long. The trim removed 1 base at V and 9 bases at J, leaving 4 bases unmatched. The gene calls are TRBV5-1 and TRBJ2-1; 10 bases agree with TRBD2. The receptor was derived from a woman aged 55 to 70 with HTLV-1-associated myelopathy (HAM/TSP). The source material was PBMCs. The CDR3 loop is CASSLYSGRSEQFF. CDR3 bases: TGCGCCAGCAGCTTGTATAGCGGGAGGAGTGAGCAGTTCTTC.